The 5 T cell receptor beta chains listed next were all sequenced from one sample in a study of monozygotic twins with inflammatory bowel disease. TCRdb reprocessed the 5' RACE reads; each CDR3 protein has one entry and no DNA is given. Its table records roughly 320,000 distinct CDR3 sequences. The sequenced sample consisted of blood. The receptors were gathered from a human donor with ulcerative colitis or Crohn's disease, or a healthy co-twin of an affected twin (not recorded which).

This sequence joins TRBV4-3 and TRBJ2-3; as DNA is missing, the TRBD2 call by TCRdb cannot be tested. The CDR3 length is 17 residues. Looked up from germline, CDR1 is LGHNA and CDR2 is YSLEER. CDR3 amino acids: CASSQEGPVGFTDTQYF.

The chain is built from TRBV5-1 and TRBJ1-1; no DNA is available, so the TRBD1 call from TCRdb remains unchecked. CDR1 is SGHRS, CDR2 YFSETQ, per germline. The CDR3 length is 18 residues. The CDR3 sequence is CASSLAGARVAGNTEAFF.

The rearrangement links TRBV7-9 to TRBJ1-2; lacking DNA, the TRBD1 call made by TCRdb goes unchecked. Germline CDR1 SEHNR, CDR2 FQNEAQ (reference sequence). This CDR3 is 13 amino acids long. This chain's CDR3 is CASSSTGQGGYTF. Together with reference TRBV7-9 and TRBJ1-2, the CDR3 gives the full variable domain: DTGVSQNPRHKITKRGQNVTFRCDPISEHNRLYWYRQTLGQGPEFLTYFQNEAQLEKSRLLSDRFSAERPKGSFSTLEIQRTEQGDSAMYLCASSSTGQGGYTFGSGTRLTVV.

CDR3 sequence: CASSPLGTSGGSSYEQYF. This sequence joins TRBV6-1 and TRBJ2-7; TCRdb returns TRBD2, unconfirmable since there is no DNA. The germline CDR1 and CDR2 sequences are MNHNS and SASEGT. The CDR3 extends over 18 amino acids.

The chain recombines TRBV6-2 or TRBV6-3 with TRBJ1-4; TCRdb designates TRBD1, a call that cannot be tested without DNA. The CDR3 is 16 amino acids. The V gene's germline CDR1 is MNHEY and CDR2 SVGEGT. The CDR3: CASSYRGSGTNEKLFF.